The 18 T cell receptor beta chains presented below share a single source sample, sequenced in a study of shared clonotypes between healthy human individuals (dated by TCRdb to 2019 to 2021). The library came from the immunoSEQ multiplex PCR assay. What TCRdb holds here is the immuneACCESS table cut down to in-frame rearrangements. Part of the clones is not present; checked against another copy, under half of the missing clones reflect an unresolved V gene, and the others are unexplained. This sample gives some 2,500,000 clones in total; 85% to 95% of them show up just once. Together, the top ten hold 0.37% of the sample. The sequencing input was naive CD4+ T cells from PBMCs. In the paper's terms, the cell subset or site label means: CD45RA+ positively selected. The receptor set was obtained from a man in his late teens or twenties in good health. Some clones in this sample may be carry-over from other donors' samples.

Regarding this clone: Within the sample, other DNA sequences also encode this same CDR3. The chain carries TRBV7-9 and TRBJ2-5; 8 positions match TRBD2. V dropped 5 bases and J dropped 6; count of bases not matched to a gene: 5. Germline assignment: CDR1 SEHNR and CDR2 FQNEAQ (reference sequence). The CDR3 extends over 13 amino acids. The CDR3 DNA sequence: TGTGCCAGCAGCCCGGGGGGGCGCCAGACCCAGTACTTC. Its translation: CASSPGGRQTQYF.

As regards this clone: Distinct nucleotide sequences in the sample also encode this CDR3. The rearrangement joins TRBV7-3 to TRBJ2-5; no reliable D call. CDR1 is SGHTA, CDR2 FQGTGA, per germline. This CDR3 is built from 12 residues. The ends were cut back, 1 base at V and 5 bases at J, with 5 bases in the middle. The CDR3: CASSLIGETQYF. Written as DNA, the CDR3 is TGTGCCAGCAGCTTAATCGGGGAGACCCAGTACTTC.

The chain carries TRBV4-1 and TRBJ2-1, with 8 bases that match TRBD2. This CDR3 spans 15 amino acids. Losses at the gene ends were 0 bases for V and 2 bases for J; bases not matched to a gene: 0. Germline CDR1 reads MGHRA; CDR2 reads YSYEKL. The CDR3 nucleotides are TGCGCCAGCAGCCAAGAGGGACTAGCCTACAATGAGCAGTTCTTC. It yields the protein CASSQEGLAYNEQFF.

The V call is TRBV13, the J call TRBJ1-4; D is undetermined. The CDR3 has 14 residues. Germline V gene lookup returns CDR1 PRHDT and CDR2 FYEKMQ (reference sequence). V was shortened by 5 bases and J by 7 bases, with 14 bases between the two germline ends. CDR3 coding DNA: TGTGCCAGCAGCATTCGGGAGACGGGTGAAAAACTGTTTTTT. As protein: CASSIRETGEKLFF.

This chain connects TRBV5-4 to TRBJ2-2, with 7 bases aligning to TRBD2. This CDR3 has 16 amino acids. The V gene end was trimmed by 4 bases and the J gene end by 4 bases; junction bases not matched to a gene: 10. Germline V gene lookup returns CDR1 SGHNT and CDR2 YYREEE (reference sequence). CDR3: CASSLPGAGATGELFF. The CDR3 nucleotides read TGTGCCAGCAGCCTCCCGGGCGCGGGAGCCACCGGGGAGCTGTTTTTT.

The rearrangement links TRBV18 to TRBJ2-7; the match to TRBD1 covers 8 bases. The V gene end was trimmed by 6 bases and the J gene end by 3 bases; junction bases not matched to a gene: 4. This CDR3 is 13 amino acids long. Germline V lookup: CDR1 KGHSH, CDR2 LQKENI. The CDR3 is CASSAGQDYEQYF. For the CDR3, the DNA is TGTGCCAGCTCCGCGGGACAGGACTACGAGCAGTACTTC.

Only a few counts were recorded for this clone. V gene TRBV5-1 combines with J gene TRBJ1-1; D call uncertain. This CDR3 spans 14 amino acids. V was clipped by 4 bases and J by 8 bases, with 18 bases between them. CDR1 SGHRS and CDR2 YFSETQ come from the germline V gene. In DNA form, the CDR3 reads TGCGCCAGCAGCCCGACACTTAATGCGGTAGAAGCTTTCTTT. It specifies CASSPTLNAVEAFF. The entire variable domain, with the rest obtained from reference TRBV5-1 and TRBJ1-1, is as follows: KAGVTQTPRYLIKTRGQQVTLSCSPISGHRSVSWYQQTPGQGLQFLFEYFSETQRNKGNFPGRFSGRQFSNSRSEMNVSTLELGDSALYLCASSPTLNAVEAFFGQGTRLTVV.

The rearrangement uses TRBV28 and TRBJ1-5; possibly TRBD1 for D (6 bases). Trimming stripped 1 base from V and 7 bases from J, with 14 bases between. The CDR3 contains 15 residues. CDR1 MDHEN and CDR2 SYDVKM come from the germline V gene. The CDR3 sequence: CASSLLGGAGQPQHF. CDR3 in DNA: TGTGCCAGCAGTTTATTAGGGGGGGCTGGGCAGCCCCAGCATTTT.

This clone appeared a single time. The chain uses TRBV5-4 and TRBJ2-7, with a possible D match to TRBD2 (6 bases). The CDR3 runs 14 residues. The V and J ends lost 1 base and 4 bases respectively, with 12 bases between them. Germline V gene lookup returns CDR1 SGHNT and CDR2 YYREEE (reference sequence). The CDR3 here is CASSLRREPYEQYF. In DNA, the CDR3 is TGTGCCAGCAGCTTGAGGCGGGAACCTTACGAGCAGTACTTC.

V usage is TRBV2 and J usage is TRBJ2-6; D is ambiguous. Germline-derived CDR1 and CDR2 are SNHLY and FYNNEI. V lost 4 bases, J lost 0 bases, and 4 bases lay in between. This CDR3 is built from 14 residues. The CDR3: CASSVDSGANVLTF. CDR3 nucleotides: TGTGCCAGCAGTGTTGACTCTGGGGCCAACGTCCTGACTTTC.

In regard to this clone: The sample carries other DNA sequences with the same CDR3. The rearrangement uses TRBV20-1 and TRBJ2-7; D not certain. Trimming removed 3 bases from V and 3 bases from J, with 6 bases in between. Germline V CDR1 and CDR2: DFQATT, SNEGSKA (reference sequence). This CDR3 has 11 residues. CDR3 in DNA: TGCAGTGCTAGTAAGAGCTACGAGCAGTACTTC. It specifies CSASKSYEQYF.

V is TRBV6-5 and J is TRBJ1-1; D perhaps matches TRBD1 (6 bases). V dropped 4 bases and J dropped 5 bases, with 17 bases sitting between them. Germline values: CDR1 MNHEY, CDR2 SVGAGI. The CDR3 has 15 amino acids. The CDR3 sequence is CASSSGVYLRTEAFF. CDR3 nucleotide sequence: TGTGCCAGCAGTTCAGGGGTATACCTGAGGACTGAAGCTTTCTTT.

The chain is built from TRBV5-1 and TRBJ2-3, with a weak D call TRBD2 (6 bases). CDR1 SGHRS and CDR2 YFSETQ come from the germline V gene. Between the trimmed V and J ends, which lost 5 bases and 4 bases, there was a span of 14 bases. There are 14 residues in the CDR3. CDR3 amino acids: CASSIGGLADTQYF. In nucleotides, the CDR3 is TGCGCCAGCAGTATTGGGGGACTGGCAGATACGCAGTATTTT.

This clone was observed a single time. The chain is built from TRBV28 and TRBJ2-7, with TRBD2 identical over 12 bases. CDR1 and CDR2 (germline): MDHEN, SYDVKM. The V segment lost 5 bases and the J segment 8 bases; nucleotides outside the gene matches: 7. The CDR3 totals 14 residues. The CDR3 nucleotides are TGTGCCAGCAGTCTCACTAGCGGGAGGCGCCAGCAGTACTTC. This sequence encodes CASSLTSGRRQQYF. Full variable domain (rest looked up from reference TRBV28 and TRBJ2-7): DVKVTQSSRYLVKRTGEKVFLECVQDMDHENMFWYRQDPGLGLRLIYFSYDVKMKEKGDIPEGYSVSREKKERFSLILESASTNQTSMYLCASSLTSGRRQQYFGPGTRLTVT.

This chain links TRBV29-1 with TRBJ2-3; 7 nucleotides agree with TRBD1. Germline V CDR1 and CDR2: SQVTM, ANQGSEA. This CDR3 region has 12 residues. Here the CDR3 DNA reads TGCACCACATTACAGGGGCCAGATACGCAGTATTTT. Translated: CTTLQGPDTQYF.

This clone was seen once. This chain links TRBV28 with TRBJ2-7; 7 bases fit TRBD2. J gave up 3 bases and V 6 bases, and 11 bases lay outside the gene matches. CDR1 MDHEN and CDR2 SYDVKM come from the germline V gene. The CDR3 has 15 amino acids. In nucleotides, the CDR3 is TGTGCCAGCAGCTCTGGCGGGAGCATGCGCTACGAGCAGTACTTC. Translating it yields CASSSGGSMRYEQYF.

This chain uses TRBV28 with TRBJ2-7; 8 bases align to TRBD2. With 2 bases clipped from V and 4 bases from J, the junction kept 10 bases outside the gene matches. Germline loops: CDR1 MDHEN, CDR2 SYDVKM. This CDR3 has 16 amino acids. The CDR3 loop reads CASSLSGGTRGYEQYF. Written as DNA, the CDR3 is TGTGCCAGCAGTTTAAGTGGCGGGACTAGGGGGTACGAGCAGTACTTC. Supplemented by reference TRBV28 and TRBJ2-7, the full variable domain reads DVKVTQSSRYLVKRTGEKVFLECVQDMDHENMFWYRQDPGLGLRLIYFSYDVKMKEKGDIPEGYSVSREKKERFSLILESASTNQTSMYLCASSLSGGTRGYEQYFGPGTRLTVT.

This chain joins TRBV5-1 and TRBJ1-4; 10 bases line up with TRBD1. V was pared by 4 bases and J by 6 bases, with 6 bases of the junction left unmatched. This CDR3 is built from 15 residues. Germline assignment: CDR1 SGHRS and CDR2 YFSETQ. This CDR3 is CASSPTGTGDEKLFF. The CDR3 DNA follows: TGCGCCAGCAGCCCAACCGGGACAGGGGATGAAAAACTGTTTTTT.